These T cell receptor beta chains were read from a single sample in a study of blood T cell repertoires in COVID-19. Measured with immunoSEQ multiplex PCR; TCRdb has only the in-frame clones, and not every one. The repertoire holds about 49,000 clones, with roughly 84% as singletons. The sample was peripheral blood. These receptors were taken from a man between 45 and 60 years old with acute or convalescent COVID-19. CDR3s include the opening cysteine and the closing phenylalanine or tryptophan. The D gene is left open where the match is weak. Not all rows give a size; the values are once, few, many and, for expanded clones, a class.

>NA|TRBV30|14|TRBJ1-2|NA
CAWSVRSTGPGYTF
TGTGCCTGGAGTGTACGGTCGACAGGTCCTGGCTACACCTTC
>TRBD1|TRBV6-5|12|TRBJ2-1|NA
CASSLQGNEQFF
TGTGCCAGCAGCCTACAGGGGAATGAGCAGTTCTTC
>NA|TRBV9|11|TRBJ2-1|once
CASRLNGEQFF
TGTGCCAGCAGACTAAACGGGGAGCAGTTCTTC
>NA|TRBV18|15|TRBJ1-1|NA
CASSPLRESNTEAFF
TGTGCCAGCTCACCACTCCGGGAAAGCAACACTGAAGCTTTCTTT
>NA|TRBV3-1/TRBV3-2|13|TRBJ1-2|NA
CASSPSGGHGYTF
TGTGCCAGCAGCCCGTCAGGTGGTCATGGCTACACCTTC
>TRBD1|TRBV29-1|14|TRBJ1-5|NA
CSVVDRGSNQPQHF
TGCAGCGTTGTTGACAGGGGCAGCAATCAGCCCCAGCATTTT
>NA|TRBV6-2/TRBV6-3|14|TRBJ2-7|medium-sized
CASSPEDSSYEQYF
TGTGCCAGCAGCCCCGAGGACAGCTCCTACGAGCAGTACTTC
>TRBD1|TRBV6-1|15|TRBJ1-2|NA
CASSERTGGNYGYTF
TGTGCCAGCAGTGAACGGACAGGGGGAAACTATGGCTACACCTTC
>NA|TRBV6-4|13|TRBJ2-7|few
CASSDSDTYEQYF
TGTGCCAGCAGTGACTCAGACACTTACGAGCAGTACTTC
>TRBD1|TRBV11-2|15|TRBJ2-7|NA
CASSLASGGRYEQYF
TGTGCCAGCAGCTTAGCTTCAGGGGGAAGGTACGAGCAGTACTTC
>TRBD1|TRBV12-5|16|TRBJ1-5|NA
CAIGTGTHRGNQPQHF
TGTGCCATCGGGACAGGGACCCACCGGGGCAATCAGCCCCAGCATTTT
>NA|TRBV6-5|15|TRBJ1-2|NA
CASSFDRVANYGYTF
TGTGCCAGCAGTTTCGACAGAGTTGCTAACTATGGCTACACCTTC
>TRBD1|TRBV7-6|17|TRBJ2-2|NA
CASSLAPGQAAAGELFF
TGTGCCAGCAGCTTAGCCCCGGGACAGGCCGCAGCGGGGGAGCTGTTTTTT
>NA|TRBV28|17|TRBJ2-5|NA
CASSFLALRQVRETQYF
TGTGCCAGCAGTTTTTTGGCCTTGAGACAGGTCCGCGAGACCCAGTACTTC
>TRBD2|TRBV28|18|TRBJ2-1|once
CASSSSGEAGAVVNEQFF
TGTGCCAGCAGTTCCTCCGGGGAAGCGGGAGCCGTCGTGAATGAGCAGTTCTTC
>TRBD1|TRBV3-1/TRBV3-2|14|TRBJ2-7|NA
CASSGRDRGYEQYF
TGTGCCAGCAGCGGCCGGGACAGGGGCTACGAGCAGTACTTC
>NA|TRBV5-1|15|TRBJ1-2|NA
CASSPDIPYFYGYTF
TGCGCCAGCAGCCCCGACATCCCGTATTTTTATGGCTACACCTTC
>NA|TRBV24-1|18|TRBJ2-2|NA
CATSDFGALGLNTGELFF
TGTGCCACCAGTGATTTTGGGGCGTTGGGGCTTAACACCGGGGAGCTGTTTTTT
>NA|TRBV11-2|15|TRBJ1-2|NA
CASSWGGGSRVGYTF
TGTGCCAGCAGCTGGGGTGGGGGGAGCCGGGTTGGCTACACCTTC
>TRBD2|TRBV6-2/TRBV6-3|16|TRBJ2-5|NA
CASSRLAGKKGETQYF
TGTGCCAGCAGTCGACTAGCGGGCAAAAAGGGAGAGACCCAGTACTTC
>TRBD1|TRBV28|14|TRBJ1-5|NA
CASRGGQGAQPQHF
TGTGCCAGCAGGGGAGGACAGGGGGCCCAGCCCCAGCATTTT
>NA|TRBV6-4|13|TRBJ1-2|NA
CASSDSGQIGYTF
TGTGCCAGCAGTGACTCGGGGCAGATCGGCTACACCTTC
>NA|TRBV11-2|13|TRBJ2-4|NA
CASSDSRGSIQYF
TGTGCCAGCAGCGATTCGAGGGGGAGCATTCAGTACTTC
>NA|TRBV19|14|TRBJ1-4|NA
CASKAGATNEKLFF
TGTGCCAGTAAGGCGGGCGCAACTAATGAAAAACTGTTTTTT
>TRBD1|TRBV24-1|18|TRBJ2-2|NA
CATSDLQGQGLWTGELFF
TGTGCCACCAGTGATTTGCAAGGACAGGGTTTATGGACCGGGGAGCTGTTTTTT
>NA|TRBV28|14|TRBJ1-2|NA
CASSLAGRDYGYTF
TGTGCCAGCAGTTTAGCAGGGAGGGACTATGGCTACACCTTC
>NA|TRBV27|12|TRBJ2-7|few
CASRPTRGEQYF
TGTGCCAGCAGACCAACTAGAGGCGAGCAGTACTTC
>NA|TRBV4-2|16|TRBJ2-7|NA
CASSHRVGQREWEQYF
TGTGCCAGCAGCCACCGGGTGGGACAGCGGGAGTGGGAGCAGTACTTC